This T cell receptor (beta chain) stems from a study of shared clonotypes between healthy human individuals (dated by TCRdb to the early 2020s). Background on the whole study: The cohort comprised a couple of women and three men aged 18 to 49 years. For each donor, CD4 naive and CD4 memory were each given three plates, CD8 naive was given two plates, and CD8 memory was given one plate. To estimate repertoire size and how much clonotype sharing occurs between individuals, the study deeply sequenced the blood TCR repertoires of five healthy adults. Libraries were prepared and TCR repertoires were sequenced by different laboratories using diverse techniques, in order to increase sequencing depth and limit assay-specific biases. Between about 0.85 and 8.9 billion PBMCs per donor were obtained by leukapheresis.

For the CD8 naive samples, CD45RO-negative cells were positively selected for CCR7, yielding a CD45RA+CCR7+ population from which TemRA cells were excluded. The donors were healthy, HIV-negative adults with no recently reported acute infections or vaccinations. Only Caucasian adults living in Nashville, Tennessee, USA were represented among the donors. Blood was obtained by leukapheresis, after which PBMCs were separated by Ficoll-Histopaque density gradient centrifugation and cryopreserved in liquid nitrogen vapor phase. Purity and quantity of every magnetically sorted T cell population were checked by analytical flow cytometry. From each sorted fraction, genomic DNA was isolated and quantified by UV absorbance on a Nanodrop 2000c. Sequences SGHDT (CDR1) and YYEEEE (CDR2) are obtained from the germline V gene. The CDR3 goes from the cysteine to the phenylalanine over 13 residues. Here the CDR3 DNA is all that survives: 39 bases in frame from base 1. Cut back by 4 bases and 5 bases, the V and J ends lie 12 bases apart.

Overall study outcomes, separate from this receptor: The genetic and exposure-history diversity represented was limited by the small number of donors. Larger estimated clonotype richness was generally found for naive subsets than for memory subsets. Compared with non-shared clonotypes, clonotypes shared by all four sorted-subset donors had higher generation probabilities. Based on pairwise subsampling, the degree of clonotype sharing among donors was expected to be affected by sequencing depth. Incomplete sequencing was indicated by rarefaction of sorted-subset datasets, despite the large sequencing depth. Across four donors, approximately 4.9% of naive CD4, approximately 4% of naive CD8, under 2.5% of memory CD4, and approximately 0.4% of memory CD8 clonotypes were shared. Sampling was restricted to blood, and TCR repertoires in tissue are likely to differ from TCR repertoires in blood.

Notes on this clone: Its antigen remains undetermined. Base-call qualities are not available, and no considerably larger clone is one nucleotide away. This sample includes further DNA sequences coding for the same CDR3.

Using the deep immunoSEQ assay, multiplex PCR amplified TCR CDR3 regions from genomic DNA. For each cell subset, the extracted genomic DNA was distributed evenly across all wells of several immunoSEQ 96-well plates, and each plate served as one replicate. For sorted subsets, about 200 ng genomic DNA, equal to tens of thousands of T cell genomes, was loaded into each replicate PCR. The purified libraries were quantified using a Qubit 3.0 fluorometer, sized with a Bioanalyzer 2100, and then quantified again using the KAPA Library Quantification kit. Every immunoSEQ 96-well plate was sequenced on a separate single-read 150-cycle Illumina NextSeq 550 flow cell. The authors processed their data as follows. Because the immunoSEQ output held only junctional sequences and lacked quality scores, the filtering could not match the filtering applied to full-length reads. Sequences were annotated with PyIR, a Python wrapper for IgBLAST v1.9, using IMGT germline references to assign V/J genes and CDR3. Reads with weak V/J assignments (E-value above 1e-6), missing CDR3, stop codons, out-of-frame junctions, or ambiguous translated residues were removed. V3J clonotypes were defined as sequences sharing the same inferred V gene, J gene, and CDR3 amino acid sequence. To compute the percentage overlap between repertoires, the number of shared unique clonotypes was divided by the size of the smaller repertoire. Three approaches were used to assess repertoire richness: RTK rarefaction, the Chao1 estimator, and Recon v2.1 estimates of unobserved clonotypes. OLGA was used to compute generation probabilities for all TCRbeta clonotypes that the gDNA method yielded from a handful of donors. Entries here come from immuneACCESS through TCRdb and include only in-frame sequences with V and J called. Some clones fail to appear in such tables; in the studies checked, an unresolved V gene covers under half of the shortfall, and the cause of the remainder is unknown. Clonal size and the V and J genes are those of that table, whereas D and trimming came from the DNA. The sample data list 1.5 million to 2.5 million clones, and over 85% of these were observed just once. The ten largest account for 1% to 1.5% of the sample.

The clonotype was recovered from a man in his late teens or twenties in good health. The chain employs TRBV5-6 and TRBJ2-5; the D gene is possibly TRBD2, with 7 bases matching. Sequencing was performed on naive CD8+ T cells sorted from blood. The cell subset or site label, as the study defines it: CD45RA+CCR7+. The CDR3 protein: CASSPEGGETQYF. The nucleotides are TGTGCCAGCAGCCCCGAGGGGGGGGAGACCCAGTACTTC.